Listed below are T cell receptor beta chains from one sample, sequenced in a study of shared clonotypes between healthy human individuals. Using immunoSEQ multiplex PCR, the repertoire was profiled, and TCRdb retains in-frame clones only, with some absent. The sample records approximately 2.1 million clones, over 90% being singletons. The material sequenced was naive CD4+ T cells from PBMCs. The receptors shown here come from a man in his late teens or twenties in good health. Some clones in this sample may be carry-over from other donors' samples. Each CDR3 is given with its conserved first and last residue. D genes are given only for firm matches. Rows give clone size only sometimes, using once, few, many, or a class for an expanded clone.

J: TRBJ2-7
V: TRBV28
D: -
size: -
DNA: TGTGCCAGCAGGTATGGTAGGGGGAGGACAGCCTACGAGCAGTACTTC
CDR3: CASRYGRGRTAYEQYF

J: TRBJ1-1
V: TRBV18
D: TRBD1
size: -
DNA: TGTGCCAGCGCCGGACAGGATTACACTGAAGCTTTCTTT
CDR3: CASAGQDYTEAFF

J: TRBJ1-3
V: TRBV4-3
D: -
size: once
DNA: TGCGCCAGCAGCCAAGATGCCCCTATGAGGGGGTCTGGAAACACCATATATTTT
CDR3: CASSQDAPMRGSGNTIYF

J: TRBJ2-1
V: TRBV4-3
D: -
size: -
DNA: TGCGCCAGCAGCCTCCGGGGGATCAATGAGCAGTTCTTC
CDR3: CASSLRGINEQFF

J: TRBJ2-3
V: TRBV7-2
D: TRBD2
size: -
DNA: TGTGCCAGCAGTCGACGTTCCAGCGGGAGGCCCACAGATACGCAGTATTTT
CDR3: CASSRRSSGRPTDTQYF

J: TRBJ2-7
V: TRBV7-9
D: TRBD2
size: -
DNA: TGTGCCAGCAGCCCGGAGGGCGGGGGGAGCTCCTACGAGCAGTACTTC
CDR3: CASSPEGGGSSYEQYF

J: TRBJ1-1
V: TRBV2
D: -
size: once
DNA: TGTGCTGGAGGGGGGAAAACTCCTCGGGTGACTGAAGCTTTCTTT
CDR3: CAGGGKTPRVTEAFF

J: TRBJ2-5
V: TRBV5-1
D: -
size: -
DNA: TGCGCCAGCAGCGGCGGGACTTCGGGGGAGACCCAGTACTTC
CDR3: CASSGGTSGETQYF

J: TRBJ2-1
V: TRBV5-1
D: -
size: -
DNA: TGCGCCAGCAGCTTAGGGACCTTCAATGAGCAGTTCTTC
CDR3: CASSLGTFNEQFF

J: TRBJ2-1
V: TRBV2
D: -
size: -
DNA: TGTGCCAGCAGTGAAGGCCCCAGGACGGACGACAATGAGCAGTTCTTC
CDR3: CASSEGPRTDDNEQFF

J: TRBJ2-5
V: TRBV28
D: -
size: -
DNA: TGTGCCAGCAAAAACGGGAACCGAGGTGGGACCCAGTACTTC
CDR3: CASKNGNRGGTQYF

J: TRBJ2-1
V: TRBV14
D: TRBD2
size: -
DNA: TGTGCCAGCAGCCGATATCTAGCGGGAGGCGGAAATGAGCAGTTCTTC
CDR3: CASSRYLAGGGNEQFF

J: TRBJ1-3
V: TRBV5-1
D: -
size: -
DNA: TGCGCCAGCAGCTTTTTCGGCGATAACACCATATATTTT
CDR3: CASSFFGDNTIYF

J: TRBJ1-2
V: TRBV28
D: -
size: -
DNA: TGTGCCAGCAGTTTACGCCAGGGAAGCTATGGCTACACCTTC
CDR3: CASSLRQGSYGYTF

J: TRBJ1-2
V: TRBV7-9
D: TRBD1
size: -
DNA: TGTGCCAGCAGCGGAAGACAGGGGGCTGACTATGGCTACACCTTC
CDR3: CASSGRQGADYGYTF

J: TRBJ1-5
V: TRBV15
D: -
size: -
DNA: TGTGCCACCAGCAGGGAAACAGGGATCGGGGGTCAGCCCCAGCATTTT
CDR3: CATSRETGIGGQPQHF

J: TRBJ2-2
V: TRBV6-5
D: -
size: -
DNA: TGTGCCAGCAGTTACTCGGTAGCGAGGGCCGGGGAGCTGTTTTTT
CDR3: CASSYSVARAGELFF

J: TRBJ2-7
V: TRBV4-3
D: TRBD2
size: once
DNA: TGCGCCAGCAGCCACGTGAGCGGGAGCGGCCACGAGCAGTACTTC
CDR3: CASSHVSGSGHEQYF